The 10 T cell receptor beta chains below all came from one sample that was sequenced in a study of molecular identifiers for immune sequencing clone quantification. TCRdb reanalysed the PCR reads using MiXCR and keeps one entry per CDR3 protein. The repertoire holds about 640,000 distinct CDR3 sequences, about 20% seen once, with roughly 0.85% in the top ten. Sequenced sample: naive CD8+ T cells from blood, with Jurkat cell RNA spiked in. The subset is: FACS-sorted CD8+CD4-CCR7+CD45RA+ naive T cells. Source of these receptors: a human donor in good health. Some libraries in this study had Jurkat cell RNA spiked in.

This clonotype has a count of ten or more. This rearrangement joins TRBV20-1 to TRBJ2-7, with 7 bases identical to TRBD1. Unmatched junction bases numbered 9, after V lost 6 bases and J lost 1 base. The CDR3 is 14 amino acids. Germline-derived CDR1 and CDR2 are DFQATT and SNEGSKA (reference sequence). CDR3 DNA sequence: TGCAGTGCCCCAGGTGGGACAGTATCCTACGAGCAGTACTTC. Its protein is CSAPGGTVSYEQYF.

V and J are TRBV19 and TRBJ2-1, with 11 bases lining up with TRBD2. Trimming cost V 1 base and J 2 bases; bases outside gene matches: 1. Germline assignment: CDR1 LNHDA and CDR2 SQIVND (reference sequence). CDR3 length: 16 residues. CDR3 residues: CASSIGLAGTYNEQFF. The CDR3 coding sequence is TGTGCCAGTAGTATAGGACTAGCGGGAACCTACAATGAGCAGTTCTTC.

This sequence joins TRBV7-8 and TRBJ1-5, with D possibly matching TRBD1 (6 bases). The CDR3 covers 14 residues. Trimming left V 4 bases short and J 9 bases short, with 16 bases between. Germline V gene sequence: CDR1 SGHVS, CDR2 FQNEAQ. The CDR3 loop is CASSSVGGLLPQHF. CDR3 nucleotides: TGTGCCAGCAGCTCGGTTGGGGGGCTGTTGCCCCAGCATTTT.

This clonotype showed up many times. This rearrangement joins TRBV4-3 to TRBJ2-7; D is unclear. The V gene lost 0 bases and the J gene lost 3 bases, with 15 bases spanning the gap. The germline V gene encodes CDR1 LGHNA and CDR2 YSLEER. The CDR3 runs to 16 residues. CDR3 loop: CASSQDGRSFVYEQYF. The CDR3 DNA reads TGCGCCAGCAGCCAAGATGGCAGGAGCTTTGTCTACGAGCAGTACTTC.

Many counts were recorded for this clonotype. The V gene is TRBV5-1, the J gene TRBJ2-3; TRBD2 matches at 11 bases. Germline loops: CDR1 SGHRS, CDR2 YFSETQ. The V and J ends lost 4 bases and 3 bases, in that order; junction bases with no gene match: 4. CDR3 length: 15 amino acids. Here the CDR3 DNA reads TGCGCCAGCAGCCCACTAGCGGGAGTGACAGATACGCAGTATTTT. Its protein is CASSPLAGVTDTQYF. The full variable domain, rest sourced from reference TRBV5-1 and TRBJ2-3, is KAGVTQTPRYLIKTRGQQVTLSCSPISGHRSVSWYQQTPGQGLQFLFEYFSETQRNKGNFPGRFSGRQFSNSRSEMNVSTLELGDSALYLCASSPLAGVTDTQYFGPGTRLTVL.

The sample holds many counts of this clonotype. The chain uses TRBV4-2 and TRBJ2-7, with 10 bases that match TRBD2. After removal of 2 bases from V and 6 bases from J, the junction contained 10 bases not matched to a gene. Germline lookup yields CDR1 LGHNA and CDR2 YNFKEQ. The CDR3 length is 16 residues. DNA of the CDR3: TGTGCCAGCAGCCAATCGTATACTAGCGGGGTTGGCGAGCAGTACTTC. It codes for CASSQSYTSGVGEQYF.

This clonotype was recorded at least ten times. The gene calls are TRBV30 and TRBJ1-1; no clear D. The CDR3 covers 13 residues. Trimming shortened V by 2 bases and J by 0 bases, and 7 bases separated the two germline ends. The germline V gene has CDR1 GTSNPN and CDR2 SVGIG (reference sequence). The chain's CDR3 is CAWSITLNTEAFF. The CDR3 DNA sequence: TGTGCCTGGAGTATAACACTGAACACTGAAGCTTTCTTT.

J is TRBJ2-7 and V is TRBV11-2; D is perhaps TRBD1 (6 bases). The CDR3 spans 14 residues. Germline CDR1 SGHAT, CDR2 FQNNGV. Trimming shortened V by 3 bases and J by 7 bases, and 16 bases separated the two germline ends. CDR3 nucleotides: TGTGCCAGCAGCTTTGGTCAGGGGTTAGGAGAGCAGTACTTC. This sequence encodes CASSFGQGLGEQYF.

V is TRBV5-6 and J is TRBJ2-3; tentative D call: TRBD2 (5 bases). Trimming left V 7 bases short and J 0 bases short, with 12 bases between. Germline V gene sequence: CDR1 SGHDT, CDR2 YYEEEE. The CDR3 has 14 residues. CDR3 region: CASWGEVSTDTQYF. For the CDR3, the DNA is TGTGCCAGCTGGGGAGAGGTGAGCACAGATACGCAGTATTTT.

Note on this clonotype: With a much larger clone just one base away, this may be a read error. The genes are TRBV5-1 and TRBJ2-1; D possibly corresponds to TRBD2 (6 bases). Germline V gene data show CDR1 as SGHRS and CDR2 as YFSETQ. With 3 bases removed from V and 5 bases from J, the gap between germline ends came to 24 bases. This CDR3 contains 18 residues. CDR3 region: CASSSGTGGPLPHNEQFF. The CDR3 region has the DNA TGCGCCAGCAGCTCCGGGACTGGCGGGCCCCTCCCCCACAATGAGCAGTTCTTC.